The sequence of this TCR beta chain was determined in a study of blood T cell repertoires in COVID-19 (dated by TCRdb to 2019 to 2021). Regarding the complete study: The collaborator samples originated in the United States, Italy and Spain and spanned the acute and convalescent phases of COVID-19. Samples came from the ongoing ImmuneRACE study (first 160 participants) plus 1,254 subjects from 6 global collaborators. The repertoires were made available in a free public database intended to serve as a resource for research on the immune response to SARS-CoV-2. Where available, HLA class I and class II types were taken from metadata supplied by the sample provider and were not determined by assay-based typing. Subjects who had been exposed to COVID-19, were actively infected with it, or had recovered from it provided the deeply sampled blood TCRbeta repertoires that made up the dataset. A de-identified subject ID, COVID-19 status, age in years and sex were almost always included in the sample metadata. The prospective study material was composed of cDNA or gDNA derived from T cells, B-cell-depleted T cells, or PBMCs.

The germline V gene encodes CDR1 ENHRY and CDR2 SYGVKD. Including the terminal cysteine and phenylalanine, the CDR3 comprises 15 residues. The kept DNA is CDR3 alone, 45 bases in frame from the first base. Relative to germline, V is 3 bases shorter and J is 1 base shorter, with 10 bases between their ends. Regarding this clone: No cognate antigen has been identified for it. Base qualities were left out, and no much larger clone turns up one base away.

Points the paper makes about the study in general: The amount of clinical and demographic metadata varied by source and participant and was provided uncurated.

Participants in the prospective study were enrolled through a virtual design, were aged roughly 18 to 90 years, and lived in roughly 26 United States geographic areas. In the prospective study, cohorts were assigned on the basis of participant-reported clinical history obtained from a screening survey and a study questionnaire. Recovered participants in ImmuneRACE Cohort 3 were defined as having two consecutive negative NP/OP PCR tests, clearance from a healthcare professional, or resolution of symptoms. Mobile phlebotomists in the prospective study collected whole blood, serum and a nasopharyngeal or oropharyngeal swab from every participant. Additional blood draws and questionnaires over an approximately two-month period could optionally be provided by prospective study participants. Before DNA extraction, blood samples from the prospective study were shipped at room temperature or frozen. The immunoSEQ Assay, a bias-controlled multiplex PCR, was used to amplify TCRbeta CDR3 regions from genomic DNA. Concerning the study's data processing: Nucleated cell counts per sample were estimated from amplification of reference gene primers within the assay. To quantify the absolute abundance of each unique TCRbeta CDR3 rearrangement, sequence reads were collapsed and filtered. For each sample, productive Simpson clonality was calculated as the square root of Simpson's diversity index across productive rearrangements. Sourced from immuneACCESS, this table was stored by TCRdb with only in-frame sequences that have V and J called. A share of the clones is absent; for the studies checked, an unresolved V gene accounts for under half, and the remainder has no known explanation. Clone size and the V and J calls come from that table; the DNA yielded D and trimming. The sample contains around 300,000 clones, about 90% of them found a single time. The ten largest account for approximately 1.8% of the sample.

The specimen was PBMCs or T cells enriched from blood (not recorded which). The sequence derives from a woman in her fifties or sixties who had recovered from COVID-19. Recombination joined TRBV10-3 with TRBJ1-5; tentative D gene TRBD1, with 5 bases matching. The CDR3 reads as follows: CAISDGGLSNQPQHF. In nucleotides, the sequence is TGTGCCATCAGTGACGGGGGGTTGAGCAATCAGCCCCAGCATTTT.